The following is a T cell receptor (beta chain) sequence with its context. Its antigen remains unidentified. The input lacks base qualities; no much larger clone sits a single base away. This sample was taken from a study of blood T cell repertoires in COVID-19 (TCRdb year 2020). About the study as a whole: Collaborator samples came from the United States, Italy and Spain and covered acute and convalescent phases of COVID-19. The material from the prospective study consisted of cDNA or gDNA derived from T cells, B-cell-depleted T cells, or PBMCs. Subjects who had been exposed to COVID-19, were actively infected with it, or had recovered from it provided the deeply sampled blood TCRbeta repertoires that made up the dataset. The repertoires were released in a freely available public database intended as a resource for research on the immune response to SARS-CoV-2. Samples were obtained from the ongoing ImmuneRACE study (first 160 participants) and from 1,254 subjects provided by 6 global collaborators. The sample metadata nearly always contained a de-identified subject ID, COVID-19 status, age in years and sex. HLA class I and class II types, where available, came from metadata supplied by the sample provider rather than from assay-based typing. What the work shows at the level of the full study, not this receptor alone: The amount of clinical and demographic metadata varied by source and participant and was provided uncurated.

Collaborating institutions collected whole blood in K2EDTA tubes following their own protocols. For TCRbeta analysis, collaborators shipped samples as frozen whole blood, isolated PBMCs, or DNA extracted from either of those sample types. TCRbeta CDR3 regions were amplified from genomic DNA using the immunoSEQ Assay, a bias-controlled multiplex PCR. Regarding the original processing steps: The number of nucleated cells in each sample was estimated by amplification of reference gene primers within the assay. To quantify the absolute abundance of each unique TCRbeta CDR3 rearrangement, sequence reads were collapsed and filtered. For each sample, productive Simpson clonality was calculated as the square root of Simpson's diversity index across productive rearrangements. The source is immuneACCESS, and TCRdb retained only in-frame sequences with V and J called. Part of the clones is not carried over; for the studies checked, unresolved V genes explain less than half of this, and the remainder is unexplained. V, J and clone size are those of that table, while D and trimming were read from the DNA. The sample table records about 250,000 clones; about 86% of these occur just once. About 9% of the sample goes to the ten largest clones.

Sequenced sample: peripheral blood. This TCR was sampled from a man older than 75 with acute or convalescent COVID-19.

The CDR3 sequence is CASSLIPGQMVTDTQYF. Here is the DNA: TGCGCCAGCAGCTTAATCCCGGGACAGATGGTCACAGATACGCAGTATTTT. In this chain, TRBV5-1 is recombined with TRBJ2-3, and TRBD1 aligns with 7 junction nucleotides. Sequences SGHRS (CDR1) and YFSETQ (CDR2) are obtained from the germline V gene. From the cysteine up to the phenylalanine, the CDR3 has a length of 17 residues. Of the read, only the CDR3 DNA is kept; its 51 bases are in frame from base 1. Trimming leaves V shorter by 2 bases and J shorter by 2 bases, with the junction holding 11 bases beyond the gene matches.